What follows describes a single T cell receptor (beta chain). The sample originates from a study of cytomegalovirus exposure and HLA in healthy donors. The V and J ends lost 3 bases and 7 bases respectively, with 9 bases between them. The CDR3 is 12 amino acids. Germline assignment: CDR1 SGHAT and CDR2 FQNNGV. PCR primers comprised 60 Vbeta and 13 Jbeta primers. Clones were sequenced by immunoSEQ multiplex PCR, and TCRdb holds only the in-frame ones, with some missing. The data hold approximately 170,000 clones, with 70% observed a single time. This chain connects TRBV11-2 to TRBJ1-2; D possibly corresponds to TRBD1 (5 bases). The sequenced material came from PBMCs. The source of this sequence is a young man in good health and CMV-seropositive. The CDR3 sequence is CASSFRDVGYTF. For the CDR3, the DNA is TGTGCCAGCAGCTTCAGGGATGTTGGCTACACCTTC.